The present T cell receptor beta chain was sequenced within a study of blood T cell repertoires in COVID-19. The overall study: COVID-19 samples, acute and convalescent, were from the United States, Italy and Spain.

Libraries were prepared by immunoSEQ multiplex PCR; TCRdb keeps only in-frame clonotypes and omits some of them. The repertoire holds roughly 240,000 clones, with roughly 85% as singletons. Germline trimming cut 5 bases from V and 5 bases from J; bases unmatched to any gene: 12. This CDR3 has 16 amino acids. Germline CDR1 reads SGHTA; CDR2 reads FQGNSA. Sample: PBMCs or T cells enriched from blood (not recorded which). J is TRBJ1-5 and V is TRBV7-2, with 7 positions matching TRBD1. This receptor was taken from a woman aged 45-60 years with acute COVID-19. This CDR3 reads CASSLDAGGGYQPQHF. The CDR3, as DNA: TGTGCCAGCAGCCTGGATGCAGGGGGAGGTTATCAGCCCCAGCATTTT.